A selection of T cell receptor beta chains follows, all from one sample in a study of metastatic and nonmetastatic thyroid tumors. TCRdb reanalyzed the PCR reads with MiXCR. The data contain tens of thousands of clones, 20% to 25% of them singletons. Material for sequencing was blood. The receptors were sampled from a female donor with papillary thyroid cancer or a benign thyroid nodule (not recorded which). Some clones in this sample may be carry-over from other donors' samples. Each CDR3 is given with its conserved first and last residue. The order of the fields is V gene, D gene, J gene, clone size, CDR3 protein, CDR3 DNA. The D gene is left open where the match is weak. Where a row states a size, it is once, few, many or the class of an expanded clone; other rows omit it.

v_gene: TRBV6-5; d_gene: TRBD2; j_gene: TRBJ2-5; abundance: many; CDR3aa: CASSYSGQGGQETQYF; CDR3nt: TGTGCCAGCAGTTACTCGGGTCAGGGAGGGCAAGAGACCCAGTACTTC
v_gene: TRBV7-3; d_gene: TRBD2; j_gene: TRBJ2-7; abundance: many; CDR3aa: CASSRLALYEQYF; CDR3nt: TGTGCCAGCAGCCGACTAGCGCTCTACGAGCAGTACTTC
v_gene: TRBV7-8; d_gene: -; j_gene: TRBJ1-2; abundance: -; CDR3aa: CASSLAFGSGYTF; CDR3nt: TGTGCCAGCAGCTTAGCGTTCGGGTCTGGCTACACCTTC
v_gene: TRBV30; d_gene: TRBD1; j_gene: TRBJ1-6; abundance: -; CDR3aa: CAWSPRGDDNSPLHF; CDR3nt: TGTGCCTGGAGTCCCAGGGGGGATGACAATTCACCCCTCCACTTT
v_gene: TRBV30; d_gene: -; j_gene: TRBJ1-2; abundance: many; CDR3aa: CAWSAGSGGRGYTF; CDR3nt: TGTGCCTGGAGTGCGGGGTCGGGGGGTCGAGGCTACACCTTC
v_gene: TRBV6-2/TRBV6-3; d_gene: -; j_gene: TRBJ1-2; abundance: -; CDR3aa: CASVGPYGYTF; CDR3nt: TGTGCCAGCGTTGGCCCTTATGGCTACACCTTC
v_gene: TRBV30; d_gene: TRBD1; j_gene: TRBJ2-7; abundance: once; CDR3aa: CAWSGGTGWYEQYF; CDR3nt: TGTGCCTGGAGTGGGGGGACAGGGTGGTACGAGCAGTACTTC
v_gene: TRBV6-1; d_gene: TRBD1; j_gene: TRBJ1-4; abundance: many; CDR3aa: CASSGQGANEKLFF; CDR3nt: TGTGCCAGCAGTGGACAGGGGGCTAATGAAAAACTGTTTTTT
v_gene: TRBV28; d_gene: -; j_gene: TRBJ1-1; abundance: -; CDR3aa: CASTPPQAEAFF; CDR3nt: TGTGCCAGCACTCCCCCACAGGCCGAAGCTTTCTTT
v_gene: TRBV4-3; d_gene: -; j_gene: TRBJ2-7; abundance: few; CDR3aa: CASSHDGGRRYF; CDR3nt: TGCGCCAGCAGCCACGACGGGGGTCGGCGGTACTTC
v_gene: TRBV9; d_gene: TRBD2; j_gene: TRBJ2-1; abundance: once; CDR3aa: CASSPWGLAGGMEEQFF; CDR3nt: TGTGCCAGCAGCCCTTGGGGACTAGCGGGAGGAATGGAAGAGCAGTTCTTC
v_gene: TRBV11-2; d_gene: TRBD2; j_gene: TRBJ2-7; abundance: -; CDR3aa: CASSPAGGGEKMYEQYF; CDR3nt: TGTGCCAGCAGTCCCGCGGGGGGGGGAGAGAAAATGTACGAGCAGTACTTC
v_gene: TRBV2; d_gene: -; j_gene: TRBJ1-2; abundance: few; CDR3aa: CASSSQGTNYGYTF; CDR3nt: TGTGCCAGCAGTTCCCAGGGGACTAACTATGGCTACACCTTC
v_gene: TRBV2; d_gene: -; j_gene: TRBJ2-7; abundance: medium-sized; CDR3aa: CASSARPWNEQYF; CDR3nt: TGTGCCAGCAGTGCCAGACCCTGGAACGAGCAGTACTTC
v_gene: TRBV28; d_gene: -; j_gene: TRBJ1-4; abundance: many; CDR3aa: CASSLLTVATNEKLFF; CDR3nt: TGTGCCAGCAGTTTACTGACAGTTGCAACTAATGAAAAACTGTTTTTT
v_gene: TRBV5-1; d_gene: TRBD2; j_gene: TRBJ2-1; abundance: many; CDR3aa: CASSLVSGSRNEQFF; CDR3nt: TGCGCCAGCAGCTTGGTTAGCGGGAGTCGCAATGAGCAGTTCTTC
v_gene: TRBV28; d_gene: -; j_gene: TRBJ1-1; abundance: -; CDR3aa: CASSTPQGGMNTEAFF; CDR3nt: TGTGCCAGCAGTACCCCACAGGGAGGGATGAACACTGAAGCTTTCTTT
v_gene: TRBV5-1; d_gene: TRBD2; j_gene: TRBJ2-7; abundance: -; CDR3aa: CASSMVPGLGYEQYF; CDR3nt: TGCGCCAGCAGCATGGTTCCGGGACTAGGCTACGAGCAGTACTTC
v_gene: TRBV9; d_gene: -; j_gene: TRBJ2-1; abundance: many; CDR3aa: CASSASPQDEQFF; CDR3nt: TGTGCCAGCAGCGCCTCCCCTCAGGATGAGCAGTTCTTC
v_gene: TRBV6-5; d_gene: TRBD2; j_gene: TRBJ2-1; abundance: -; CDR3aa: CASSSQAGGYNEQFF; CDR3nt: TGTGCCAGCAGTTCCCAAGCGGGGGGGTACAATGAGCAGTTCTTC
v_gene: TRBV19; d_gene: -; j_gene: TRBJ2-7; abundance: many; CDR3aa: CASSKMGYEQYF; CDR3nt: TGTGCCAGTTCTAAGATGGGCTACGAGCAGTACTTC
v_gene: TRBV25-1; d_gene: -; j_gene: TRBJ1-3; abundance: few; CDR3aa: CASSGPPDSGNTIYF; CDR3nt: TGTGCCAGCAGTGGGCCCCCGGACTCTGGAAACACCATATATTTT
v_gene: TRBV6-1; d_gene: -; j_gene: TRBJ1-1; abundance: medium-sized; CDR3aa: CASSLTHGALEAFF; CDR3nt: TGTGCCAGCAGTTTAACCCACGGGGCCCTTGAAGCTTTCTTT
v_gene: TRBV11-2; d_gene: -; j_gene: TRBJ2-3; abundance: once; CDR3aa: CASSLDQTSTDTQYF; CDR3nt: TGTGCCAGCAGCTTAGATCAGACTAGCACAGATACGCAGTATTTT
v_gene: TRBV6-1; d_gene: -; j_gene: TRBJ2-5; abundance: many; CDR3aa: CASSEVGGGVETQYF; CDR3nt: TGTGCCAGCAGTGAAGTTGGAGGAGGGGTAGAGACCCAGTACTTC
v_gene: TRBV10-1; d_gene: TRBD1; j_gene: TRBJ2-1; abundance: many; CDR3aa: CASSDWDRGYNEQFF; CDR3nt: TGCGCCAGCAGTGATTGGGACAGGGGGTACAATGAGCAGTTCTTC
v_gene: TRBV6-1; d_gene: -; j_gene: TRBJ2-7; abundance: few; CDR3aa: CASSEWGSSSYEQYF; CDR3nt: TGTGCCAGCAGTGAATGGGGGTCTAGCTCCTACGAGCAGTACTTC
v_gene: TRBV5-1; d_gene: -; j_gene: TRBJ2-7; abundance: many; CDR3aa: CASSLIPPQGRGKENEQYF; CDR3nt: TGCGCCAGCAGCTTAATCCCCCCCCAAGGCAGGGGAAAGGAGAACGAGCAGTACTTC
v_gene: TRBV11-2; d_gene: TRBD1; j_gene: TRBJ1-6; abundance: -; CDR3aa: CASSLEGWTGGSPLHF; CDR3nt: TGTGCCAGCAGCTTAGAGGGTTGGACAGGGGGTTCACCCCTCCACTTT
v_gene: TRBV6-2/TRBV6-3; d_gene: TRBD1; j_gene: TRBJ1-2; abundance: medium-sized; CDR3aa: CASSRDRASHGYTF; CDR3nt: TGTGCCAGCAGCCGCGACAGGGCTAGCCATGGCTACACCTTC
v_gene: TRBV6-1; d_gene: -; j_gene: TRBJ1-1; abundance: -; CDR3aa: CVSRPRLTVTEAFF; CDR3nt: TGTGTCAGCAGGCCAAGGCTGACAGTCACTGAAGCTTTCTTT
v_gene: TRBV20-1; d_gene: -; j_gene: TRBJ2-3; abundance: -; CDR3aa: CSATGQPPTQYF; CDR3nt: TGCAGTGCAACGGGGCAGCCCCCAACGCAGTATTTT
v_gene: TRBV11-3; d_gene: -; j_gene: TRBJ2-3; abundance: -; CDR3aa: CASSRSNGDTQYF; CDR3nt: TGTGCCAGCAGCCGATCAAACGGAGATACGCAGTATTTT
v_gene: TRBV5-6; d_gene: TRBD1; j_gene: TRBJ2-5; abundance: once; CDR3aa: CASSLEIGLGDSKETQYF; CDR3nt: TGTGCCAGCAGCTTGGAGATAGGTTTGGGGGACAGCAAAGAGACCCAGTACTTC
v_gene: TRBV27; d_gene: -; j_gene: TRBJ1-4; abundance: many; CDR3aa: CASSPLGEAAGEKLFF; CDR3nt: TGTGCCAGCAGTCCGTTAGGAGAAGCCGCAGGGGAAAAACTGTTTTTT
v_gene: TRBV6-1; d_gene: TRBD1; j_gene: TRBJ2-1; abundance: -; CDR3aa: CASSEKTGGWITYNEQFF; CDR3nt: TGTGCCAGCAGTGAAAAGACAGGGGGCTGGATCACCTACAATGAGCAGTTCTTC
v_gene: TRBV20-1; d_gene: -; j_gene: TRBJ2-4; abundance: many; CDR3aa: CSAGGHIQYF; CDR3nt: TGCAGTGCCGGGGGTCACATTCAGTACTTC
v_gene: TRBV3-1; d_gene: TRBD2; j_gene: TRBJ2-7; abundance: many; CDR3aa: CVSSLSLAGPGEQYF; CDR3nt: TGTGTCAGCAGCCTCTCGCTAGCGGGGCCCGGAGAGCAGTACTTC
v_gene: TRBV28; d_gene: TRBD1; j_gene: TRBJ1-5; abundance: -; CDR3aa: CAIILTAYRGQGQPQHF; CDR3nt: TGTGCCATCATCCTTACCGCTTACAGGGGGCAGGGTCAGCCCCAGCATTTT
v_gene: TRBV20-1; d_gene: TRBD1; j_gene: TRBJ1-2; abundance: many; CDR3aa: CSARQGDGYTF; CDR3nt: TGCAGTGCTAGACAGGGGGATGGCTACACCTTC
v_gene: TRBV2; d_gene: -; j_gene: TRBJ1-5; abundance: -; CDR3aa: CASSNREGWGYSNQPQHF; CDR3nt: TGTGCCAGCAGTAATAGGGAAGGATGGGGTTATAGCAATCAGCCCCAGCATTTT
v_gene: TRBV30; d_gene: -; j_gene: TRBJ2-7; abundance: many; CDR3aa: CAWSVQGRAYEQYF; CDR3nt: TGTGCCTGGAGTGTACAGGGTAGGGCCTACGAGCAGTACTTC
v_gene: TRBV27; d_gene: -; j_gene: TRBJ2-7; abundance: medium-sized; CDR3aa: CASSPGPYEQYF; CDR3nt: TGTGCCAGCAGCCCAGGACCCTACGAGCAGTACTTC
v_gene: TRBV5-8; d_gene: -; j_gene: TRBJ1-1; abundance: many; CDR3aa: CASSLEGRLNTEAFF; CDR3nt: TGTGCCAGCAGCTTGGAGGGCAGATTGAACACTGAAGCTTTCTTT
v_gene: TRBV20-1; d_gene: TRBD2; j_gene: TRBJ2-7; abundance: once; CDR3aa: CSARDIGLAGYEQYF; CDR3nt: TGCAGTGCTAGAGATATAGGACTAGCGGGCTACGAGCAGTACTTC
v_gene: TRBV6-1; d_gene: -; j_gene: TRBJ1-4; abundance: many; CDR3aa: CASSDRDLRITNEKLFF; CDR3nt: TGTGCCAGCAGTGACCGGGACCTCCGTATCACTAATGAAAAACTGTTTTTT
v_gene: TRBV20-1; d_gene: -; j_gene: TRBJ1-1; abundance: -; CDR3aa: CSAPNMGMGGTEAFF; CDR3nt: TGCAGTGCCCCCAACATGGGGATGGGGGGAACTGAAGCTTTCTTT
v_gene: TRBV12-3/TRBV12-4; d_gene: -; j_gene: TRBJ1-1; abundance: many; CDR3aa: CASSLNVNTEAFF; CDR3nt: TGTGCCAGCAGTTTAAATGTGAACACTGAAGCTTTCTTT
v_gene: TRBV20-1; d_gene: -; j_gene: TRBJ2-1; abundance: -; CDR3aa: CSARYQQGSRNEQFF; CDR3nt: TGCAGCGCTAGATATCAGCAGGGATCTCGGAATGAGCAGTTCTTC
v_gene: TRBV2; d_gene: -; j_gene: TRBJ1-1; abundance: many; CDR3aa: CASRDSAPNTEAFF; CDR3nt: TGTGCCAGCAGGGACAGCGCTCCCAACACTGAAGCTTTCTTT
v_gene: TRBV6-2/TRBV6-3; d_gene: -; j_gene: TRBJ2-5; abundance: many; CDR3aa: CASSYSETQYF; CDR3nt: TGTGCCAGCAGTTACTCAGAGACCCAGTACTTC
v_gene: TRBV6-2/TRBV6-3; d_gene: -; j_gene: TRBJ2-6; abundance: medium-sized; CDR3aa: CASSYIGGSGANVLTF; CDR3nt: TGTGCCAGCAGTTACATTGGGGGCTCTGGGGCCAACGTCCTGACTTTC
v_gene: TRBV5-4; d_gene: -; j_gene: TRBJ2-7; abundance: many; CDR3aa: CASSSMEGGPGEQYF; CDR3nt: TGTGCCAGCAGCTCAATGGAGGGGGGCCCTGGGGAGCAGTACTTC
v_gene: TRBV11-2; d_gene: -; j_gene: TRBJ2-7; abundance: -; CDR3aa: CASSLGPGVGSYEQYF; CDR3nt: TGTGCCAGCAGCTTAGGACCGGGAGTTGGCTCCTACGAGCAGTACTTC
v_gene: TRBV20-1; d_gene: TRBD2; j_gene: TRBJ2-3; abundance: many; CDR3aa: CSASGGSGGRADTQYF; CDR3nt: TGCAGTGCTAGTGGAGGTAGCGGCGGGAGGGCAGATACGCAGTATTTT